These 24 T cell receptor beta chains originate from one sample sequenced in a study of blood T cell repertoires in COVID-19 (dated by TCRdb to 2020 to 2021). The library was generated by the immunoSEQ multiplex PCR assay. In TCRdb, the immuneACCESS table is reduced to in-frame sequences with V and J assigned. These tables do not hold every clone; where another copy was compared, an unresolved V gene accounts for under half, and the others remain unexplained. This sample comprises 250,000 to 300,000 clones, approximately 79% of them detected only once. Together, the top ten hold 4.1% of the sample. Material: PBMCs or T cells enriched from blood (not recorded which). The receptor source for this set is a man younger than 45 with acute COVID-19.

CDR3 coding DNA: TGTGCCAGCTCACCCCTAAAGCAGGGGAATGAGCAGTTCTTC. It yields the protein CASSPLKQGNEQFF. This chain links TRBV18 with TRBJ2-1; TRBD1 might be the D (6 bases). Germline values: CDR1 KGHSH, CDR2 LQKENI. Trimming removed 3 bases at V and 7 bases at J, with 13 bases between. The CDR3 contains 14 residues.

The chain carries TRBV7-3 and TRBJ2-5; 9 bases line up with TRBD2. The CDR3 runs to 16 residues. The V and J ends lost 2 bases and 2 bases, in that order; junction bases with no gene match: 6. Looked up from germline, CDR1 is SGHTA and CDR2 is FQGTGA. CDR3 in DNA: TGTGCCAGCAGCTTAGGGCTAGCGGGACCGCAAGAGACCCAGTACTTC. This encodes CASSLGLAGPQETQYF. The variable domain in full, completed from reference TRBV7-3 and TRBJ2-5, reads GAGVSQTPSNKVTEKGKYVELRCDPISGHTALYWYRQSLGQGPEFLIYFQGTGAADDSGLPNDRFFAVRPEGSVSTLKIQRTERGDSAVYLCASSLGLAGPQETQYFGPGTRLLVL.

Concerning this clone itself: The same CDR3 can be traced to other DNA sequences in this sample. The CDR3 here is CASSTTGNSPLHF. The DNA of the CDR3 is TGTGCCAGCAGCACAACAGGGAATTCACCCCTCCACTTT. The chain has TRBV9 and TRBJ1-6; TRBD1 might be the D (6 bases). Between the trimmed V and J ends, which lost 4 bases and 7 bases, there was a span of 9 bases. Germline loops: CDR1 SGDLS, CDR2 YYNGEE. This CDR3 is built from 13 residues.

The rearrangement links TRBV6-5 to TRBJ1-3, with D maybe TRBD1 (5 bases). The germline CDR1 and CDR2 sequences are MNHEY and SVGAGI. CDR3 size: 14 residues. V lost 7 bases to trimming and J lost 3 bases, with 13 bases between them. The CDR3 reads CASTERTNGNTIYF. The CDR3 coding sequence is TGTGCCAGCACCGAAAGGACAAATGGAAACACCATATATTTT.

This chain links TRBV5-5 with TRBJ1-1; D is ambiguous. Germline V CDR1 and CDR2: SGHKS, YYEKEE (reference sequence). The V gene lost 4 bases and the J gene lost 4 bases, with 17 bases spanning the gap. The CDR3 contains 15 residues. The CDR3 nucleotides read TGTGCCAGCAGCCGGACCCGGGTCGAGGGCACTGAAGCTTTCTTT. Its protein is CASSRTRVEGTEAFF.

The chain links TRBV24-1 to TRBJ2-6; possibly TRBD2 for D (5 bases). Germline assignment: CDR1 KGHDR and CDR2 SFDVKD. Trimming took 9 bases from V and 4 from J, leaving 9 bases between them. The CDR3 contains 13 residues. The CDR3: CATGESGANVLTF. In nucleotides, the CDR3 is TGTGCCACCGGGGAGTCCGGGGCCAACGTCCTGACTTTC.

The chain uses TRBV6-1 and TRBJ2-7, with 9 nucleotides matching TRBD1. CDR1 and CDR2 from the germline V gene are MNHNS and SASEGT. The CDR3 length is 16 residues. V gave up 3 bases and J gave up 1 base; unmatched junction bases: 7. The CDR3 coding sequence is TGTGCCAGCAGTGATACCCCGGGACAGGGATCCTACGAGCAGTACGTC. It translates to CASSDTPGQGSYEQYV.

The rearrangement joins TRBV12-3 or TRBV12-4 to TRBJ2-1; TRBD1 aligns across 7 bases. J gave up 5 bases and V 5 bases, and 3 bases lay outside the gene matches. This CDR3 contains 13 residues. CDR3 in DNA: TGTGCCAGCAGTCGGGACAGTGACAATGAGCAGTTCTTC. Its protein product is CASSRDSDNEQFF.

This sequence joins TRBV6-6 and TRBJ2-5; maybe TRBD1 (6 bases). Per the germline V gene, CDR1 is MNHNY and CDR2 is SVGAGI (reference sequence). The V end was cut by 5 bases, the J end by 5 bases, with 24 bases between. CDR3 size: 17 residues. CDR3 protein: CASSRMNRALGGETQYF. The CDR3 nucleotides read TGTGCCAGCAGTCGCATGAACAGGGCACTAGGAGGTGAGACCCAGTACTTC.

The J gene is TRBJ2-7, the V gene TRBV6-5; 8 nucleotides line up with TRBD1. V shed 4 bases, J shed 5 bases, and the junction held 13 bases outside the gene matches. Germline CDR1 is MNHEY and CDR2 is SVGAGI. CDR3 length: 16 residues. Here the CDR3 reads CASSSPRQGIAHEQYV. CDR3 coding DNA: TGTGCCAGCAGTTCCCCTCGACAGGGGATCGCCCACGAGCAGTACGTC.

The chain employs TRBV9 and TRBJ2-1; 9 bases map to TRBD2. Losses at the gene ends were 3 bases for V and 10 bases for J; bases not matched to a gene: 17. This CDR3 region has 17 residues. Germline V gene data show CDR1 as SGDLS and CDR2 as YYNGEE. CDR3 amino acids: CASSAHIAGDLQEEQFF. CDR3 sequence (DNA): TGTGCCAGCAGCGCTCACATAGCGGGAGATTTACAAGAAGAGCAGTTCTTC. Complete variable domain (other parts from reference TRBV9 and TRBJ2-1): DSGVTQTPKHLITATGQRVTLRCSPRSGDLSVYWYQQSLDQGLQFLIQYYNGEERAKGNILERFSAQQFPDLHSELNLSSLELGDSALYFCASSAHIAGDLQEEQFFGPGTRLTVL.

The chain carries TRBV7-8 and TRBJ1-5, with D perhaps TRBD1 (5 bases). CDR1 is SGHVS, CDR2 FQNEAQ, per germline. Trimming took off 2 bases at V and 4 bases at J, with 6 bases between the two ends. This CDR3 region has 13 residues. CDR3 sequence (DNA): TGTGCCAGCAGCTTACACAGGAATCAGCCCCAGCATTTT. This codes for CASSLHRNQPQHF.

In DNA, the CDR3 is TGTGCCAGCAGAAATGGGGGCAGGGACAATCAGCCCCAGCATTTT. The encoded protein is CASRNGGRDNQPQHF. J is TRBJ1-5 and V is TRBV6-5, with D maybe TRBD1 (6 bases). V was trimmed by 6 bases and J by 3 bases, leaving 15 bases between them. Germline values: CDR1 MNHEY, CDR2 SVGAGI. The CDR3 runs 15 residues.

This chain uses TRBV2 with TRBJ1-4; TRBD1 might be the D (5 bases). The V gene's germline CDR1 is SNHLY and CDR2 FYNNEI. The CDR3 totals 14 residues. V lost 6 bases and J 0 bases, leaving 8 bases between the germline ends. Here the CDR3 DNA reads TGTGCCAGCAGACCGACAGCAACTAATGAAAAACTGTTTTTT. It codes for CASRPTATNEKLFF.

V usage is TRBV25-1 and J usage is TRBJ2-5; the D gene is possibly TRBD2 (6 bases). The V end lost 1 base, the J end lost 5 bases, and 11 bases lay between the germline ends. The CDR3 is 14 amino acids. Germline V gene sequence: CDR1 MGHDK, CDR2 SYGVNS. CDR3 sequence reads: CASSESVGRETQYF. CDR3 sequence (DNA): TGTGCCAGCAGTGAATCAGTAGGGAGGGAGACCCAGTACTTC.

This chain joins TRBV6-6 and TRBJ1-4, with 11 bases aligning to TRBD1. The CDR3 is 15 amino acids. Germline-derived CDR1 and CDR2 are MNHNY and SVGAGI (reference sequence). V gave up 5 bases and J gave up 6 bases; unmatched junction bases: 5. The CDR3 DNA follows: TGTGCCAGCAGTCTCCGGGACAGGGGGTATGAAAAACTGTTTTTT. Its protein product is CASSLRDRGYEKLFF.

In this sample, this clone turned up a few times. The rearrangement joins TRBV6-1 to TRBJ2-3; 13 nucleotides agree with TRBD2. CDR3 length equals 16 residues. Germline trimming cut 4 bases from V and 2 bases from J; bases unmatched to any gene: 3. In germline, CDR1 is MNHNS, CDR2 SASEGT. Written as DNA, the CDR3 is TGTGCCAGCAGTGCACTAGCGGGGGGGATCACAGATACGCAGTATTTT. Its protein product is CASSALAGGITDTQYF.

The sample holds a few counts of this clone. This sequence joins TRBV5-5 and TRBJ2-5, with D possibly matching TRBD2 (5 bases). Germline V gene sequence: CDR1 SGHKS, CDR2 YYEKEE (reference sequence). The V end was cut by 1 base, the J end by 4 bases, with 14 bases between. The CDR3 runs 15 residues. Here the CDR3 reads CASSLRAGTTETQYF. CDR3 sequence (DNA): TGTGCCAGCAGCTTGCGGGCGGGTACGACAGAGACCCAGTACTTC.

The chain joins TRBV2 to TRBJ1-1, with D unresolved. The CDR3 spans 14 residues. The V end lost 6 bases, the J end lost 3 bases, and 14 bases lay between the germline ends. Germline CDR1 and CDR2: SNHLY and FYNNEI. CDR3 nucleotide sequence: TGTGCCAGCAGGTCGGCCCCGGCGGACACTGAAGCTTTCTTT. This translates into CASRSAPADTEAFF.

DNA of the CDR3: TGTGCCACCAGCAGACCTTTAGCGGGAGTAGGTACAGATACGCAGTATTTT. It yields the protein CATSRPLAGVGTDTQYF. The chain couples TRBV15 to TRBJ2-3; 9 bases align to TRBD2. CDR3 length: 17 residues. In germline, CDR1 is LNHNV, CDR2 YYDKDF (reference sequence). The V segment lost 2 bases and the J segment 3 bases; nucleotides outside the gene matches: 9.

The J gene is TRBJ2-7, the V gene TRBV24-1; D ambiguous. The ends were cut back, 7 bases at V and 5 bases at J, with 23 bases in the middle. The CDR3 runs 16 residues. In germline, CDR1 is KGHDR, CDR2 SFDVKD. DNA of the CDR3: TGTGCCACCAGGTATTATATGGTTCACTACCCCAACGAGCAGTACGTC. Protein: CATRYYMVHYPNEQYV.

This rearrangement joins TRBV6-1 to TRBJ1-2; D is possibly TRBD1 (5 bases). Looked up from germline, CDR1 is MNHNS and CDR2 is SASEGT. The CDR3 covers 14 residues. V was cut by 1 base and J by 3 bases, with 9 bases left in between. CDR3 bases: TGTGCCAGCAGTGAAGGGCGGGGGGACTATGGCTACACCTTC. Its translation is CASSEGRGDYGYTF.

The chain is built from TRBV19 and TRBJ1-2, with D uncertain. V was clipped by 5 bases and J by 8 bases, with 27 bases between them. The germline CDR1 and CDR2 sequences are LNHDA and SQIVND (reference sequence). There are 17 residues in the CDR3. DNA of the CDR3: TGTGCCAGTAGTGCCCGCGCGTTGGCAACCCATACGGGGGGCTACACCTTC. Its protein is CASSARALATHTGGYTF.

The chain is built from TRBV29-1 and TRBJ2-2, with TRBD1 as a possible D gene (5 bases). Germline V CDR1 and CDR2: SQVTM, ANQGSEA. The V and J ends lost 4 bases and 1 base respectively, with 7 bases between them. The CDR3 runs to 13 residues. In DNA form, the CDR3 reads TGCAGCGTTGTCGGACAGAACACCGGGGAGCTGTTTTTT. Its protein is CSVVGQNTGELFF.